Shown below are 20 T cell receptor beta chains from a single sample sequenced in a study of cytomegalovirus exposure and HLA in healthy donors. The primer mix had 60 Vbeta and 13 Jbeta primers. Produced via immunoSEQ multiplex PCR; TCRdb's table is partial and in-frame only. The sample includes about 200,000 clones, approximately 85% of them seen just once. Specimen: PBMCs. The receptors originated from a woman aged 40 to 50 in good health and CMV-seronegative.

V and J are TRBV11-2 and TRBJ1-5, with a weak D call TRBD1 (5 bases). Deletions cut 1 base from V and 4 bases from J, with 11 bases between. The germline CDR1 and CDR2 sequences are SGHAT and FQNNGV. CDR3 length equals 15 residues. The CDR3 DNA sequence: TGTGCCAGCAGCTTAGGCAGGGCCATTAATCAGCCCCAGCATTTT. Its translation is CASSLGRAINQPQHF.

The chain joins TRBV15 to TRBJ2-3; a possible D gene is TRBD2 (7 bases). The CDR3 loop spans 17 amino acids. With 1 base removed from V and 3 bases from J, the gap between germline ends came to 17 bases. Germline V CDR1 and CDR2: LNHNV, YYDKDF (reference sequence). CDR3 sequence reads: CATSRARGGGGTDTQYF. CDR3 bases: TGTGCCACCAGCAGAGCCCGCGGGGGAGGGGGGACAGATACGCAGTATTTT. The variable domain in full, completed from reference TRBV15 and TRBJ2-3, reads DAMVIQNPRYQVTQFGKPVTLSCSQTLNHNVMYWYQQKSSQAPKLLFHYYDKDFNNEADTPDNFQSRRPNTSFCFLDIRSPGLGDTAMYLCATSRARGGGGTDTQYFGPGTRLTVL.

V is TRBV7-2 and J is TRBJ1-5, with D unclear. CDR1 and CDR2 (germline): SGHTA, FQGNSA. CDR3 length equals 15 residues. The V and J ends lost 2 bases and 2 bases respectively, with 10 bases between them. The DNA for the CDR3 is TGTGCCAGCAGCTTATCGAGAGAGGGCAATCAGCCCCAGCATTTT. The encoded protein is CASSLSREGNQPQHF.

As for this clone: Other DNA sequences of this sample code for an identical CDR3. The gene calls are TRBV30 and TRBJ2-5; 7 bases match TRBD2. Germline values: CDR1 GTSNPN, CDR2 SVGIG (reference sequence). The CDR3 consists of 12 residues. J lost 5 bases, V lost 4 bases, and 4 bases had no gene match. The CDR3 spells CAWTGGSETQYF. In DNA, the CDR3 is TGTGCCTGGACAGGCGGGAGTGAGACCCAGTACTTC.

The rearrangement uses TRBV4-1 and TRBJ2-5; TRBD2 matches at 10 bases. The J call may be mistaken, given a closer DNA end match to TRBJ2-7. The CDR3 consists of 18 residues. CDR1 MGHRA and CDR2 YSYEKL come from the germline V gene. CDR3: CASSQDTTGSGRAYEQYF. The CDR3 region has the DNA TGCGCCAGCAGCCAAGATACCACGGGGAGCGGGAGGGCCTACGAGCAGTACTTC.

The chain carries TRBV4-2 and TRBJ2-1; 14 bases match TRBD2. The CDR3 extends over 20 amino acids. Looked up from germline, CDR1 is LGHNA and CDR2 is YNFKEQ. Unmatched junction bases numbered 20, after V lost 4 bases and J lost 9 bases. The CDR3 loop reads CASSLETSGRAEFKTIEQFF. CDR3 in DNA: TGTGCCAGCAGCCTCGAGACTAGCGGGAGGGCCGAATTCAAAACAATTGAGCAGTTCTTC.

The CDR3 coding sequence is TGTGCCAGCAGCTTGGGTCGGACAGGGTGGACCTACGAGCAGTACTTC. This sequence encodes CASSLGRTGWTYEQYF. This chain connects TRBV11-2 to TRBJ2-7; TRBD1 matches at 8 bases. The germline gives CDR1 SGHAT, CDR2 FQNNGV. The ends lost 3 bases at V and 2 bases at J; junction bases unmatched: 9. This CDR3 has 16 amino acids. Full variable domain (outside the CDR3, taken from reference TRBV11-2 and TRBJ2-7): EAGVAQSPRYKIIEKRQSVAFWCNPISGHATLYWYQQILGQGPKLLIQFQNNGVVDDSQLPKDRFSAERLKGVDSTLKIQPAKLEDSAVYLCASSLGRTGWTYEQYFGPGTRLTVT.

The chain recombines TRBV7-9 with TRBJ2-1, with TRBD2 identical over 7 bases. Germline loops: CDR1 SEHNR, CDR2 FQNEAQ (reference sequence). V dropped 9 bases and J dropped 8; count of bases not matched to a gene: 7. The CDR3 extends over 12 amino acids. The CDR3 region has the DNA TGTGCCAGTAACCTTGGGGGGGATGAGCAGTTCTTC. Protein: CASNLGGDEQFF.

The J gene is TRBJ1-2, the V gene TRBV9; D not resolved. The CDR3 is 15 amino acids. The germline V and J ends were trimmed by 2 bases and 0 bases, with 11 bases remaining between them. Per the germline V gene, CDR1 is SGDLS and CDR2 is YYNGEE. This chain's CDR3 is CASSVTQNPNYGYTF. The CDR3 nucleotides are TGTGCCAGCAGCGTTACACAGAATCCTAACTATGGCTACACCTTC.

V is TRBV11-1 and J is TRBJ2-4; D possibly corresponds to TRBD2 (6 bases). V was clipped by 5 bases and J by 0 bases, with 20 bases between them. The CDR3 consists of 18 residues. CDR1 and CDR2 (germline): SGHAT, FQDESV (reference sequence). The CDR3 reads CASSPAGWGTLAKNIQYF. CDR3 bases: TGTGCCAGCAGCCCCGCGGGATGGGGCACACTAGCCAAAAACATTCAGTACTTC.

The chain combines TRBV5-8 with TRBJ2-5, with 8 bases fitting TRBD2. This CDR3 comprises 15 residues. V gave up 5 bases and J gave up 4 bases; unmatched junction bases: 10. CDR1 is SGHTS, CDR2 YDEGEE, per germline. In DNA, the CDR3 is TGTGCCAGCAGTAAGGGGACTAGGGGTCGAGAGACCCAGTACTTC. This translates into CASSKGTRGRETQYF.

This sequence joins TRBV28 and TRBJ2-7; the D gene is possibly TRBD1 (6 bases). Per the germline V gene, CDR1 is MDHEN and CDR2 is SYDVKM. V dropped 5 bases and J dropped 3 bases, with 14 bases sitting between them. The CDR3 is 14 residues long. The CDR3 spells CASSPRHRVYEQYF. As DNA, the CDR3 is TGTGCCAGCAGTCCCCGGCACAGGGTCTACGAGCAGTACTTC.

The chain uses TRBV7-9 and TRBJ2-3; 7 positions agree with TRBD1. The V gene's germline CDR1 is SEHNR and CDR2 FQNEAQ (reference sequence). This CDR3 is 16 amino acids long. The J segment lost 0 bases and the V segment lost 3 bases, leaving 6 bases of the junction unmatched. CDR3 region: CASSLAQGQSTDTQYF. DNA of the CDR3: TGTGCCAGCAGCTTGGCACAGGGACAGAGCACAGATACGCAGTATTTT.

This sequence joins TRBV5-4 and TRBJ1-4, with D tentatively TRBD1 (6 bases). V lost 0 bases and J 7 bases, leaving 10 bases between the germline ends. There are 14 residues in the CDR3. In germline, CDR1 is SGHNT, CDR2 YYREEE (reference sequence). CDR3 DNA sequence: TGTGCCAGCAGCTTGGCCTCACAGGGTGAAAAACTGTTTTTT. Translating it yields CASSLASQGEKLFF.

V gene TRBV7-9 combines with J gene TRBJ2-3; 13 bases fit TRBD2. The J segment lost 5 bases and the V segment lost 8 bases, leaving 13 bases of the junction unmatched. The germline CDR1 and CDR2 sequences are SEHNR and FQNEAQ (reference sequence). The CDR3 loop spans 17 amino acids. In DNA, the CDR3 is TGTGCCAGCGGCCCCATAACGGGACTAGCGGGATTAGATACGCAGTATTTT. The encoded protein is CASGPITGLAGLDTQYF.

This chain joins TRBV23-1 and TRBJ1-1; TRBD1 matches 7 bases. TRBV23-1 is an ORF; its function is uncertain. The CDR3 extends over 16 amino acids. J lost 11 bases, V lost 0 bases, and 15 bases had no gene match. The CDR3 spells CASSQSEDRVWLYAFF. Here the CDR3 DNA reads TGCGCCAGCAGTCAATCGGAAGACAGGGTATGGCTGTATGCTTTCTTT.

The rearrangement links TRBV10-2 to TRBJ2-7; 9 nucleotides agree with TRBD1. This CDR3 has 12 amino acids. The germline gives CDR1 WSHSY, CDR2 SAAADI. V was pared by 8 bases and J by 8 bases, with 7 bases of the junction left unmatched. This chain's CDR3 is CASSPGQGKQYF. The CDR3 DNA sequence: TGCGCCAGCTCCCCGGGACAGGGCAAGCAGTACTTC.

The chain uses TRBV19 and TRBJ2-1; TRBD1 matches 7 bases. The germline V gene has CDR1 LNHDA and CDR2 SQIVND (reference sequence). J gave up 0 bases and V 6 bases, and 11 bases lay outside the gene matches. This CDR3 has 17 amino acids. The CDR3 nucleotides read TGTGCCAGTAGCCAGACAGGGATTCCGAGCTCCTACAATGAGCAGTTCTTC. This codes for CASSQTGIPSSYNEQFF.

The V call is TRBV7-9, the J call TRBJ2-5; 8 bases map to TRBD1. The DNA matches TRBJ2-7 better at its end, which makes the J call doubtful. CDR3 length: 15 amino acids. In germline, CDR1 is SEHNR, CDR2 FQNEAQ (reference sequence). CDR3 sequence reads: CASSFTQGAGSEQYF. CDR3 nucleotide sequence: TGTGCCAGCAGCTTCACCCAGGGGGCCGGATCCGAGCAGTACTTC.

This chain links TRBV27 with TRBJ2-1, with D maybe TRBD1 (5 bases). Germline loops: CDR1 MNHEY, CDR2 SMNVEV (reference sequence). This CDR3 is 15 amino acids long. Deletions cut 8 bases from V and 6 bases from J, with 20 bases between. CDR3 sequence: CASGLPGKGFNEQFF. The DNA of the CDR3 is TGTGCCAGCGGCCTTCCAGGGAAGGGTTTCAATGAGCAGTTCTTC.